Sequencing of this T cell receptor (beta chain) was carried out in a study of cytomegalovirus exposure and HLA in healthy donors. Study outcomes and limitations: Highest at DRB1 and lowest at HLA-C, TCR association rates differed among HLA loci in a later analysis. Later analysis revealed greater clonal expansion in HLA-associated TCR beta chains than in equally common others.

Primers included in the PCR were 60 Vbeta and 13 Jbeta primers. Sequencing was performed with immunoSEQ multiplex PCR; in TCRdb, only in-frame clones are kept and a portion is missing. The sample consists of more than 250,000 clones, about 90% of them appearing once. As regards this clone: What it recognizes is unknown.

Sequenced input: PBMCs. The origin of this receptor is a young woman in good health and CMV-seronegative.

CDR3 amino acids: CATRGPGQPQHF. As DNA, the CDR3 is TGTGCCACAAGGGGGCCAGGGCAGCCCCAGCATTTT. V gene TRBV15 combines with J gene TRBJ1-5; 7 nucleotides match TRBD1. In germline, CDR1 is LNHNV, CDR2 YYDKDF (reference sequence). The V and J ends lost 9 bases and 7 bases, in that order; junction bases with no gene match: 6. This CDR3 contains 12 residues.